The T cell receptor beta chain described here comes from a study of monozygotic twins with inflammatory bowel disease. Points from the study as a whole: Diversity of TCRbeta measured by inverse Simpson was lower in IBD patients than in healthy co-twins.

Via template switching, UMIs carrying a 6-nucleotide sample barcode were introduced. One entry per CDR3 protein, without DNA, is what TCRdb gives after re-calling the 5' RACE reads. Its table lists 140,000 to 150,000 distinct CDR3 sequences. CDR3 length equals 17 residues. CDR1 and CDR2 from the germline V gene are SEHNR and FQNEAQ (reference sequence). About this clonotype: As yet, its antigen is unknown.

The specimen sequenced was blood. This receptor was identified in a human donor with ulcerative colitis or Crohn's disease, or a healthy co-twin of an affected twin (not recorded which). The rearrangement joins TRBV7-9 to TRBJ1-5; with no DNA, the TCRdb D assignment of TRBD1 cannot be verified. The CDR3 loop is CASSSGTGAGSNQPQHF.